The 10 T cell receptor beta chains in this list originate from one sample, sequenced in a study of OX40 agonist ivuxolimab in advanced cancers. Sequencing used immunoSEQ multiplex PCR; TCRdb keeps in-frame clones, though not all of them. The sample has about 67,000 clones; around 83% are singletons. This sample comprised CD4+ or CD8+ T cells sorted from blood, obtained in a trial of the OX40 agonist ivuxolimab. The receptors were sampled from an adult with an advanced solid tumor such as melanoma, head and neck, liver or kidney cancer.

V is TRBV1 and J is TRBJ2-3; TRBD2 is the table's D call and was not checked against the DNA. TRBV1 is a pseudogene segment. The CDR3 extends over 15 amino acids. The CDR3 sequence: CTSSQRRGAQDTQYF. CDR3 coding DNA: TGCACCAGCAGCCAGAGGCGGGGGGCCCAAGATACGCAGTATTTT.

The rearrangement joins TRBV27 to TRBJ1-5; D gene uncertain. The CDR3 length is 16 residues. Trimming took 3 bases from V and 4 from J, leaving 16 bases between them. CDR1 and CDR2 from the germline V gene are MNHEY and SMNVEV (reference sequence). The CDR3 region has the DNA TGTGCCAGCAGTTTTTCGGGAGCCAGACGAAATCAGCCCCAGCATTTT. Protein: CASSFSGARRNQPQHF.

The genes are TRBV30 and TRBJ2-1; D is unresolved. Germline CDR1 is GTSNPN and CDR2 is SVGIG (reference sequence). CDR3 size: 11 residues. Trimming took off 3 bases at V and 5 bases at J, with 5 bases between the two ends. The CDR3 coding sequence is TGTGCCTGGAGGCAGCACAATGAGCAGTTCTTC. Translation: CAWRQHNEQFF.

The gene calls are TRBV28 and TRBJ2-3, with 9 bases identical to TRBD2. CDR1 is MDHEN and CDR2 is SYDVKM in the germline V gene. CDR3 length equals 16 residues. V lost 4 bases and J lost 6; bases outside the gene matches: 11. The CDR3 spells CASSSPGLAPPDTQYF. CDR3 sequence (DNA): TGTGCCAGCAGTTCGCCGGGACTAGCTCCCCCGGATACGCAGTATTTT.

Comments on this clone: This CDR3 is also generated by other DNA sequences in the sample. V gene TRBV25-1 combines with J gene TRBJ1-1, with D possibly matching TRBD1 (6 bases). This CDR3 spans 16 amino acids. From germline, CDR1 is MGHDK and CDR2 SYGVNS. V shed 3 bases and J shed 3 bases, with 17 bases lying between them. The DNA of the CDR3 is TGTGCCAGCAGTGATTTCGCGACAGGCATCGACACTGAAGCTTTCTTT. Translating it yields CASSDFATGIDTEAFF.

This clone was recorded once. The chain uses TRBV6-5 and TRBJ1-2, with D tentatively TRBD1 (5 bases). The CDR3 runs to 12 residues. Trimming took 6 bases from V and 7 from J, leaving 12 bases between them. Germline V gene lookup returns CDR1 MNHEY and CDR2 SVGAGI. The CDR3 reads CASSQQRGGYTF. The CDR3, as DNA: TGTGCCAGCAGCCAACAGAGGGGTGGCTACACCTTC.

The table lists this clone with a count of one. CDR3 DNA sequence: TGCGCCAGCAGCGACGGGGATCTAGCGGGGGCCGCAGGGACCCAGTACTTC. It encodes CASSDGDLAGAAGTQYF. The chain has TRBV5-1 and TRBJ2-5, with 10 bases lining up with TRBD2. V was pared by 4 bases and J by 7 bases, with 16 bases of the junction left unmatched. Germline V CDR1 and CDR2: SGHRS, YFSETQ. This CDR3 comprises 17 residues.

V usage is TRBV28 and J usage is TRBJ2-7; no reliable D call. Germline CDR1 and CDR2: MDHEN and SYDVKM. Trimming took 5 bases from V and 4 from J, leaving 6 bases between them. This CDR3 region has 11 residues. The CDR3 DNA sequence: TGTGCCAGCAGTACCCCGTACGAGCAGTACTTC. This gives the protein CASSTPYEQYF.

The chain uses TRBV29-1 and TRBJ1-2, with a weak D call TRBD1 (5 bases). Trimming pared 4 bases from V and 8 bases from J, leaving 11 bases between. Germline lookup yields CDR1 SQVTM and CDR2 ANQGSEA. The CDR3 has 11 residues. The DNA for the CDR3 is TGCAGCGTTGTCGGAGGGGACGGCTACACCTTC. This codes for CSVVGGDGYTF.

This rearrangement joins TRBV11-3 to TRBJ2-1; D is possibly TRBD1 (6 bases). Germline V gives CDR1 SGHNT, CDR2 YENEEA. The CDR3 totals 12 residues. Between the trimmed V and J ends, which lost 5 bases and 7 bases, there was a span of 9 bases. The CDR3 sequence is CASSLQGNEQFF. DNA of the CDR3: TGTGCCAGCAGCCTACAGGGAAATGAGCAGTTCTTC.